One and the same sample provided the 30 T cell receptor beta chains below, sequenced in a study of T cell changes during pregnancy in multiple sclerosis. TCRdb's table, derived via immunoSEQ multiplex PCR, lists solely in-frame clones and lacks some. The sample lists 70,000 to 80,000 clones; 70% to 90% were seen once. The starting material was peripheral blood, obtained before pregnancy. The receptors shown here come from a female donor with multiple sclerosis, enrolled in a pregnancy study.

The genes are TRBV4-1 and TRBJ1-4; unclear D gene. This CDR3 comprises 15 residues. Germline V gene sequence: CDR1 MGHRA, CDR2 YSYEKL. V was trimmed by 0 bases and J by 7 bases, leaving 12 bases between them. CDR3 residues: CASSQETRGFEKLFF. DNA of the CDR3: TGCGCCAGCAGCCAAGAAACGAGAGGGTTTGAAAAACTGTTTTTT.

V usage is TRBV2 and J usage is TRBJ2-7; 7 bases line up with TRBD1. Germline-derived CDR1 and CDR2 are SNHLY and FYNNEI. This CDR3 spans 16 amino acids. V shed 6 bases and J 1 base; nucleotides not matched to a gene: 12. CDR3: CASRGPPGQASYEQYF. CDR3 nucleotides: TGTGCCAGCAGGGGACCACCTGGACAGGCATCCTACGAGCAGTACTTC.

CDR3 sequence (DNA): TGTGCCAGCAGCTTAGTGGGGCAGGCGAACGGTCAGCCCCAGCATTTT. As protein: CASSLVGQANGQPQHF. This rearrangement joins TRBV7-2 to TRBJ1-5; perhaps TRBD1 as D (5 bases). CDR1 and CDR2 (germline): SGHTA, FQGNSA. The CDR3 is 16 residues long. V lost 1 base and J 6 bases, leaving 16 bases between the germline ends.

The CDR3 DNA follows: TGTGCCAGCAGGTCCCCAACCCGGGACACCCAAGAGACCCAGTACTTC. Residues: CASRSPTRDTQETQYF. The rearrangement joins TRBV27 to TRBJ2-5, with D maybe TRBD1 (6 bases). The CDR3 is 16 residues long. Germline assignment: CDR1 MNHEY and CDR2 SMNVEV (reference sequence). The V and J ends lost 6 bases and 1 base respectively, with 18 bases between them.

V usage is TRBV5-1 and J usage is TRBJ2-7, with TRBD1 matching over 9 bases. The CDR3 covers 14 residues. Per the germline V gene, CDR1 is SGHRS and CDR2 is YFSETQ. After removal of 0 bases from V and 5 bases from J, the junction contained 3 bases not matched to a gene. CDR3 in amino acids: CASSLGTGVNEQYF. CDR3 DNA sequence: TGCGCCAGCAGCTTGGGGACAGGGGTCAACGAGCAGTACTTC. The whole variable domain, remainder taken from reference TRBV5-1 and TRBJ2-7, is KAGVTQTPRYLIKTRGQQVTLSCSPISGHRSVSWYQQTPGQGLQFLFEYFSETQRNKGNFPGRFSGRQFSNSRSEMNVSTLELGDSALYLCASSLGTGVNEQYFGPGTRLTVT.

V and J are TRBV19 and TRBJ2-7; maybe TRBD1 (5 bases). The germline V gene encodes CDR1 LNHDA and CDR2 SQIVND (reference sequence). Deletions cut 3 bases from V and 6 bases from J, with 21 bases between. CDR3 size: 16 residues. The CDR3: CASSIPDQGGFGEQYF. CDR3 in DNA: TGTGCCAGTAGTATCCCAGATCAGGGCGGTTTCGGCGAGCAGTACTTC.

The chain employs TRBV6-4 and TRBJ1-2; D ambiguous. Trimming pared 6 bases from V and 6 bases from J, leaving 17 bases between. The CDR3 is made up of 14 amino acids. Germline V gene lookup returns CDR1 MRHNA and CDR2 SNTAGT. The DNA for the CDR3 is TGTGCCAGCAGCACAGATGCGGAGGGAGATGGCTACACCTTC. Its protein product is CASSTDAEGDGYTF.

The rearrangement uses TRBV6-4 and TRBJ2-3; TRBD2 agrees at 12 bases. Germline loops: CDR1 MRHNA, CDR2 SNTAGT. V dropped 3 bases and J dropped 7; count of bases not matched to a gene: 14. The CDR3 covers 18 residues. This chain's CDR3 is CASSDTSGRLEIGNTQYF. CDR3 coding DNA: TGTGCCAGCAGTGATACTAGCGGGAGGCTCGAAATAGGGAATACGCAGTATTTT.

The chain couples TRBV5-4 to TRBJ2-7, with 7 bases matching TRBD2. Germline V gives CDR1 SGHNT, CDR2 YYREEE (reference sequence). V was clipped by 3 bases and J by 0 bases; unmatched bases: 3. The CDR3 runs 14 residues. CDR3 residues: CASSSGGTSYEQYF. The CDR3 DNA follows: TGTGCCAGCAGCTCCGGGGGGACCTCCTACGAGCAGTACTTC.

The chain couples TRBV11-2 to TRBJ1-1; the D is unclear. The V end lost 3 bases, the J end lost 0 bases, and 5 bases lay between the germline ends. Per germline, CDR1 SGHAT and CDR2 FQNNGV. This CDR3 spans 13 amino acids. The CDR3 region is CASSFGLNTEAFF. Here the CDR3 DNA reads TGTGCCAGCAGCTTTGGGCTGAACACTGAAGCTTTCTTT.

The chain combines TRBV15 with TRBJ1-2, with 10 bases identical to TRBD1. The CDR3 runs to 15 residues. V shed 4 bases, J shed 4 bases, and the junction held 6 bases outside the gene matches. Germline V gene lookup returns CDR1 LNHNV and CDR2 YYDKDF (reference sequence). CDR3 region: CATSTGTGALYGYTF. CDR3 coding DNA: TGTGCCACCAGCACTGGGACAGGGGCACTCTATGGCTACACCTTC.

The rearrangement uses TRBV7-8 and TRBJ2-7, with 12 bases matching TRBD2. V trimming: 5 bases; J trimming: 1 base; junction bases outside the gene matches: 3. Germline lookup yields CDR1 SGHVS and CDR2 FQNEAQ. The CDR3 loop spans 15 amino acids. CDR3 protein: CASSRGTSGSYEQYF. Here the CDR3 DNA reads TGTGCCAGCAGCCGTGGGACTAGCGGGTCCTACGAGCAGTACTTC.

The chain uses TRBV30 and TRBJ2-2; a possible D gene is TRBD1 (5 bases). This CDR3 comprises 13 residues. V was cut by 0 bases and J by 7 bases, with 9 bases left in between. Germline CDR1 GTSNPN, CDR2 SVGIG (reference sequence). CDR3 sequence reads: CAWSVYRIGELFF. CDR3 DNA sequence: TGTGCCTGGAGTGTATACAGGATCGGGGAGCTGTTTTTT. Complete variable domain (other parts from reference TRBV30 and TRBJ2-2): SQTIHQWPATLVQPVGSPLSLECTVEGTSNPNLYWYRQAAGRGLQLLFYSVGIGQISSEVPQNLSASRPQDRQFILSSKKLLLSDSGFYLCAWSVYRIGELFFGEGSRLTVL.

The genes are TRBV5-6 and TRBJ2-7; D remains unclear. The CDR3 spans 11 residues. Trimming left V 3 bases short and J 4 bases short, with 5 bases between. Germline CDR1 and CDR2: SGHDT and YYEEEE. The CDR3 region is CASSYLYEQYF. For the CDR3, the DNA is TGTGCCAGCAGCTACTTATACGAGCAGTACTTC.

The V call is TRBV18, the J call TRBJ2-2, with 10 bases aligning to TRBD2. CDR3 length: 18 residues. With V trimmed by 3 bases and J by 2 bases, 9 bases remained unmatched. Germline V gene lookup returns CDR1 KGHSH and CDR2 LQKENI. CDR3 protein: CASSPRQLAGGNTGELFF. The CDR3 DNA is TGTGCCAGCTCACCTCGTCAATTAGCGGGAGGTAACACCGGGGAGCTGTTTTTT.

The V gene is TRBV4-1, the J gene TRBJ1-4; 7 nucleotides line up with TRBD1. The CDR3 extends over 13 amino acids. V shed 0 bases and J 11 bases; nucleotides not matched to a gene: 3. Germline V gene data show CDR1 as MGHRA and CDR2 as YSYEKL. For the CDR3, the DNA is TGCGCCAGCAGCCAAGACCCGGGACAGAAACTGTTTTTT. Translated, it gives CASSQDPGQKLFF.

The rearrangement links TRBV6-4 to TRBJ1-2; D perhaps matches TRBD1 (6 bases). This CDR3 contains 14 residues. The germline CDR1 and CDR2 sequences are MRHNA and SNTAGT. V was cut by 6 bases and J by 5 bases, with 16 bases left in between. The CDR3 region has the DNA TGTGCCAGCAGAACCACAGGGAGAACTTATGGCTACACCTTC. This sequence encodes CASRTTGRTYGYTF.

The V call is TRBV27, the J call TRBJ2-7; D is ambiguous. Trimming took off 7 bases at V and 2 bases at J, with 9 bases between the two ends. The CDR3 sequence is 12 residues long. From germline, CDR1 is MNHEY and CDR2 SMNVEV (reference sequence). The CDR3 DNA sequence: TGTGCCAGCAAAACTGGTCCCTACGAGCAGTACTTC. This gives the protein CASKTGPYEQYF.

V and J are TRBV9 and TRBJ2-5; 12 positions agree with TRBD2. The V segment lost 0 bases and the J segment 7 bases; nucleotides outside the gene matches: 7. CDR1 and CDR2 from the germline V gene are SGDLS and YYNGEE. The CDR3 sequence is 16 residues long. The CDR3 coding sequence is TGTGCCAGCAGCGTAGAGACTAGCGGGGGCCTGGGGACCCAGTACTTC. Translated: CASSVETSGGLGTQYF.

The J gene is TRBJ1-4, the V gene TRBV19; D unresolved. Germline CDR1 reads LNHDA; CDR2 reads SQIVND (reference sequence). The CDR3 covers 13 residues. The V end was cut by 6 bases, the J end by 7 bases, with 12 bases between. CDR3 DNA: TGTGCCAGTAGGAGACAATCGAGTGAAAAACTGTTTTTT. This sequence encodes CASRRQSSEKLFF. Supplemented by reference TRBV19 and TRBJ1-4, the full variable domain reads DGGITQSPKYLFRKEGQNVTLSCEQNLNHDAMYWYRQDPGQGLRLIYYSQIVNDFQKGDIAEGYSVSREKKESFPLTVTSAQKNPTAFYLCASRRQSSEKLFFGSGTQLSVL.

This clone appeared a few times. The J gene is TRBJ2-7, the V gene TRBV7-9, with D maybe TRBD1 (5 bases). CDR1 is SEHNR and CDR2 is FQNEAQ in the germline V gene (reference sequence). The V end lost 1 base, the J end lost 6 bases, and 7 bases lay between the germline ends. This CDR3 is 12 amino acids long. This CDR3 reads CASSLEGFEQYF. The CDR3 nucleotides read TGTGCCAGCAGCTTAGAGGGGTTCGAGCAGTACTTC. Together with reference TRBV7-9 and TRBJ2-7, the CDR3 gives the full variable domain: DTGVSQNPRHKITKRGQNVTFRCDPISEHNRLYWYRQTLGQGPEFLTYFQNEAQLEKSRLLSDRFSAERPKGSFSTLEIQRTEQGDSAMYLCASSLEGFEQYFGPGTRLTVT.

This chain links TRBV7-3 with TRBJ1-1; TRBD1 might be the D (6 bases). The CDR3 is 13 residues long. The germline gives CDR1 SGHTA, CDR2 FQGTGA. The V and J ends lost 4 bases and 1 base respectively, with 7 bases between them. The CDR3 here is CASSSQGNTEAFF. CDR3 nucleotides: TGTGCCAGCAGCTCACAGGGGAACACTGAAGCTTTCTTT.

This chain joins TRBV27 and TRBJ1-2; TRBD1 is a possible D gene (5 bases). This CDR3 has 14 residues. The germline V gene encodes CDR1 MNHEY and CDR2 SMNVEV (reference sequence). V was trimmed by 3 bases and J by 0 bases, leaving 8 bases between them. This CDR3 reads CASSLTASNYGYTF. Here the CDR3 DNA reads TGTGCCAGCAGTTTGACAGCGTCTAACTATGGCTACACCTTC.

The J gene is TRBJ2-7, the V gene TRBV19; TRBD2 agrees at 12 bases. V lost 3 bases, J lost 5 bases, and 11 bases stayed unmatched. Looked up from germline, CDR1 is LNHDA and CDR2 is SQIVND (reference sequence). This CDR3 is 17 amino acids long. The CDR3 nucleotides read TGTGCCAGTAGTATTTCTGGGCTAGCGGGAGGGCCCGACGAGCAGTACTTC. It yields the protein CASSISGLAGGPDEQYF.

The genes are TRBV4-3 and TRBJ1-2; D not certain. CDR3 size: 14 residues. V was shortened by 1 base and J by 2 bases, with 8 bases between the two germline ends. Germline loops: CDR1 LGHNA, CDR2 YSLEER. The chain's CDR3 is CASSQVRGNYGYTF. In DNA, the CDR3 is TGCGCCAGCAGCCAAGTGCGGGGAAACTATGGCTACACCTTC.

The chain uses TRBV19 and TRBJ2-7; perhaps TRBD2 as D (6 bases). V lost 10 bases and J 5 bases, leaving 12 bases between the germline ends. This CDR3 is 11 amino acids long. Germline V gene sequence: CDR1 LNHDA, CDR2 SQIVND (reference sequence). CDR3 region: CATGVGDEQYF. The CDR3 nucleotides are TGTGCCACGGGGGTTGGAGACGAGCAGTACTTC. The full variable domain, with the rest looked up from reference TRBV19 and TRBJ2-7, is DGGITQSPKYLFRKEGQNVTLSCEQNLNHDAMYWYRQDPGQGLRLIYYSQIVNDFQKGDIAEGYSVSREKKESFPLTVTSAQKNPTAFYLCATGVGDEQYFGPGTRLTVT.

The CDR3 DNA sequence: TGTGCCAGCAGTTATGGCGGGACAGGGGGGGGCAATGAGCAGTTCTTC. Encoded protein: CASSYGGTGGGNEQFF. The gene calls are TRBV7-2 and TRBJ2-1, with TRBD1 matching over 11 bases. With 6 bases clipped from V and 6 bases from J, the junction kept 10 bases outside the gene matches. There are 16 residues in the CDR3. CDR1 and CDR2 from the germline V gene are SGHTA and FQGNSA.

This clone was counted once. The V and J genes are TRBV27 and TRBJ1-5, with 11 bases identical to TRBD1. The ends lost 6 bases at V and 7 bases at J; junction bases unmatched: 5. The CDR3 has 14 residues. The germline V gene has CDR1 MNHEY and CDR2 SMNVEV (reference sequence). The CDR3 sequence: CASSPDRGHQPQHF. Here the CDR3 DNA reads TGTGCCAGCAGCCCGGACAGGGGGCACCAGCCCCAGCATTTT.

The chain carries TRBV6-5 and TRBJ1-2; a weak D match, TRBD1 (5 bases). This CDR3 has 15 amino acids. Germline CDR1 reads MNHEY; CDR2 reads SVGAGI. Trimming left V 2 bases short and J 7 bases short, with 17 bases between. CDR3 sequence reads: CASSYDGGMLGGYTF. For the CDR3, the DNA is TGTGCCAGCAGTTACGACGGGGGAATGCTTGGTGGCTACACCTTC.

The V call is TRBV15, the J call TRBJ1-2; unclear D gene. Trimming removed 5 bases from V and 3 bases from J, with 16 bases in between. The germline CDR1 and CDR2 sequences are LNHNV and YYDKDF (reference sequence). The CDR3 spans 15 residues. The CDR3, as DNA: TGTGCCACCAGCGTCGGAGGACCGGGAGACTATGGCTACACCTTC. Translated, it gives CATSVGGPGDYGYTF.